This entry lists 8 T cell receptor beta chains sequenced from one sample in a study of regulatory T cells in long-lasting Graves disease. Time point: persistent/refractory GD, antithyroid drugs over 5 years with positive TRAb. There was RNA extracted from PBMCs, and the TCR library was made from it. Combining iRepertoire HTBI primers with Arm-PCR of CDR3 regions, the authors built TCR beta libraries. TCRdb processed the multiplex PCR reads anew with MiXCR; each CDR3 protein has one entry. Of approximately 500,000 distinct CDR3 sequences in the sample, under 25% were seen once. Sequences were derived from peripheral blood mononuclear cells (PBMCs), sampled when the disease was refractory, from a patient treated with antithyroid drugs. Receptor source: a female donor with Graves disease.

This clonotype came up many times. In DNA, the CDR3 is TGTTTGACAGGGGGCGAAGGTCAGCCCCAGCATTTT. Protein sequence: CLTGGEGQPQHF. The chain has TRBV28 and TRBJ1-5, with 10 bases that match TRBD1. Germline V gene sequence: CDR1 MDHEN, CDR2 SYDVKM. This CDR3 has 12 residues.

This clonotype was recorded a few times. This chain joins TRBV28 and TRBJ1-1; TRBD1 matches 9 bases. The CDR3 is 16 residues long. Germline CDR1 reads MDHEN; CDR2 reads SYDVKM. J gave up 1 base and V 4 bases, and 7 bases lay outside the gene matches. CDR3: CASSSGTGSGNTEAFF. The CDR3 coding sequence is TGTGCCAGCAGTTCCGGGACAGGGTCCGGGAACACTGAAGCTTTCTTT.

This clonotype was counted ten times or more. The chain recombines TRBV11-2 with TRBJ1-1; no firm D call. V was pared by 0 bases and J by 5 bases, with 13 bases between. The germline V gene encodes CDR1 SGHAT and CDR2 FQNNGV. The CDR3 runs 15 residues. CDR3 DNA sequence: TGTGCCAGCAGCTTAGATATTGGACGTTGGACTGAAGCTTTCTTT. This sequence encodes CASSLDIGRWTEAFF.

The chain combines TRBV20-1 with TRBJ2-3, with unresolved D. The CDR3 length is 13 residues. The V gene's germline CDR1 is DFQATT and CDR2 SNEGSKA (reference sequence). V lost 6 bases to trimming and J lost 3 bases, with 13 bases between them. The CDR3 spells CSAKPPTTDTQYF. The CDR3 nucleotides read TGCAGTGCCAAACCCCCTACTACAGATACGCAGTATTTT.

This clonotype came up many times. The chain carries TRBV11-2 and TRBJ2-7, with a weak D call TRBD1 (6 bases). Germline assignment: CDR1 SGHAT and CDR2 FQNNGV. Trimming stripped 5 bases from V and 3 bases from J, with 14 bases between. The CDR3 is 14 residues long. The CDR3 DNA follows: TGTGCCAGCAGCCCGACGGGACACCACTACGAGCAGTACTTC. It translates to CASSPTGHHYEQYF.

This clonotype has ten or more counts. V gene TRBV28 combines with J gene TRBJ1-2; 7 bases agree with TRBD1. The CDR3 loop spans 15 amino acids. V lost 5 bases, J lost 2 bases, and 8 bases stayed unmatched. CDR1 is MDHEN, CDR2 SYDVKM, per germline. CDR3 in amino acids: CASSPRDRQNYGYTF. Here the CDR3 DNA reads TGTGCCAGCAGTCCTCGGGACAGACAAAACTATGGCTACACCTTC.

This clonotype was detected ten times or more. The chain's CDR3 is CASSLGGMTQYF. The CDR3 nucleotides read TGTGCCAGCAGTTTAGGGGGGATGACCCAGTACTTC. The rearrangement joins TRBV28 to TRBJ2-5, with D perhaps TRBD2 (6 bases). In germline, CDR1 is MDHEN, CDR2 SYDVKM. V was cut by 2 bases and J by 7 bases, with 8 bases left in between. The CDR3 totals 12 residues.

This clonotype was detected many times. This chain uses TRBV10-3 with TRBJ1-2; the match to TRBD1 covers 10 bases. This CDR3 contains 15 residues. The V and J ends lost 4 bases and 4 bases, in that order; junction bases with no gene match: 6. Germline lookup yields CDR1 ENHRY and CDR2 SYGVKD. The CDR3 here is CAISGGDRGVYGYTF. CDR3 coding DNA: TGTGCCATCAGTGGGGGGGACAGGGGCGTCTATGGCTACACCTTC.